Listed below are T cell receptor beta chains from one sample, sequenced in a study of tumor-infiltrating lymphocytes in primary liver carcinoma. MiXCR was run by TCRdb on the multiplex PCR reads, yielding one entry per CDR3 protein. The data contain approximately 74,000 distinct CDR3 sequences, about 64% of them singletons. Sequenced material: liver tumor tissue from sampling region 4. The receptors stem from a woman aged 60-75 years with primary liver carcinoma and hepatitis B virus infection. Both conserved end residues are part of each CDR3. A D gene is named only where the DNA matches it firmly. Clone sizes are given selectively: once, few, many, or a class where the clone is expanded.

v_call: TRBV28
clone_size: few
d_call: NA
j_call: TRBJ1-6
cdr3_nt: TGTGCCAGCAAACCGGGACACCGGAGGGCCTCCTATAATTCACCCCTCCACTTT
cdr3_aa: CASKPGHRRASYNSPLHF

v_call: TRBV11-2
clone_size: NA
d_call: TRBD2
j_call: TRBJ2-5
cdr3_nt: TGTGCCAGCAGCCCAGAGCGGGATTATCGCCAATGGACCCAGTACTTC
cdr3_aa: CASSPERDYRQWTQYF

v_call: TRBV28
clone_size: many
d_call: NA
j_call: TRBJ2-5
cdr3_nt: TGTGCCAGCAGTTCCCAGCTCCTGGGGGTCCGGCCGTCCCAGTACTTC
cdr3_aa: CASSSQLLGVRPSQYF

v_call: TRBV14
clone_size: NA
d_call: NA
j_call: TRBJ2-2
cdr3_nt: TGTGCCAGCAACAGGGCGCGGACAGAAGAGCTGTTTTTT
cdr3_aa: CASNRARTEELFF

v_call: TRBV28
clone_size: NA
d_call: TRBD2
j_call: TRBJ2-7
cdr3_nt: TGTGCCAGCAGTCTCCCAGCGGGAGGAGGGTACAAGCAATACTTC
cdr3_aa: CASSLPAGGGYKQYF

v_call: TRBV19
clone_size: NA
d_call: TRBD1
j_call: TRBJ2-7
cdr3_nt: TGTGCCAGTAGTATCCGAGACAGGGACGAACAGTACTTC
cdr3_aa: CASSIRDRDEQYF

v_call: TRBV7-9
clone_size: many
d_call: NA
j_call: TRBJ2-7
cdr3_nt: TGTGCCAGCAGCCATCAAAACGAGCAGTACTTC
cdr3_aa: CASSHQNEQYF

v_call: TRBV29-1
clone_size: many
d_call: NA
j_call: TRBJ2-5
cdr3_nt: TGCAGCGTTACAGGGTTTGGGGAGACCCAGTACTTC
cdr3_aa: CSVTGFGETQYF

v_call: TRBV12-3/TRBV12-4
clone_size: NA
d_call: NA
j_call: TRBJ1-5
cdr3_nt: TGTGCCAGTAGAGAGGGACGGCCCCGGGGCAATCAGCCCCAGCATTTT
cdr3_aa: CASREGRPRGNQPQHF

v_call: TRBV5-6
clone_size: many
d_call: NA
j_call: TRBJ1-4
cdr3_nt: TGTGCCAGCAGCTCGACACGCGAGGGGGCAACTAATGAAAAACTGTTTTTT
cdr3_aa: CASSSTREGATNEKLFF

v_call: TRBV9
clone_size: NA
d_call: NA
j_call: TRBJ2-3
cdr3_nt: TGTGCCAGCAGGTGGGACTTCACAGATACGCAGTATTTT
cdr3_aa: CASRWDFTDTQYF

v_call: TRBV4-1
clone_size: NA
d_call: NA
j_call: TRBJ1-5
cdr3_nt: TGCGCCAGCAGCCGAGTGGGGTGGAGTAATCAGCCCCAGCATTTT
cdr3_aa: CASSRVGWSNQPQHF

v_call: TRBV10-3
clone_size: NA
d_call: NA
j_call: TRBJ1-4
cdr3_nt: TGCGCCATCAGTGGGCGGGGAACTAATGAAAAACTGTTTTTT
cdr3_aa: CAISGRGTNEKLFF

v_call: TRBV10-3
clone_size: once
d_call: NA
j_call: TRBJ2-7
cdr3_nt: TGTGCCACCACGGTCACCCAGGGGGGCGGGCAGTACTTC
cdr3_aa: CATTVTQGGGQYF

v_call: TRBV28
clone_size: few
d_call: NA
j_call: TRBJ2-5
cdr3_nt: TGTGCCAGCAGTTCTCGAGGCATGCCGGAGACCCAGTACTTC
cdr3_aa: CASSSRGMPETQYF

v_call: TRBV11-3
clone_size: NA
d_call: TRBD2
j_call: TRBJ2-3
cdr3_nt: TGTGCCAGCAGCCGATATAGCGGGGGAGTCGCAAATACGCAGTATTTT
cdr3_aa: CASSRYSGGVANTQYF

v_call: TRBV6-6
clone_size: NA
d_call: TRBD1
j_call: TRBJ2-5
cdr3_nt: TGTGCCAGCGGCGACGGGACAGGGAGGGTGACCCAGTACTTC
cdr3_aa: CASGDGTGRVTQYF

v_call: TRBV28
clone_size: NA
d_call: TRBD1
j_call: TRBJ2-2
cdr3_nt: TGTGCCAGCAGTCCCGTGGCCCGGGACAGGGGCGGGACCGGGGAGCTGTTTTTT
cdr3_aa: CASSPVARDRGGTGELFF

v_call: TRBV5-4
clone_size: many
d_call: NA
j_call: TRBJ2-2
cdr3_nt: TGTGCCAGCAGCTTGGACAGGACGAACACCGGGGAGCTGTTTTTT
cdr3_aa: CASSLDRTNTGELFF

v_call: TRBV5-5
clone_size: NA
d_call: NA
j_call: TRBJ2-7
cdr3_nt: TGTGCCAGCACTCTAACAGGTTCAGCGCTCTTCTACGAGCAGTACTTC
cdr3_aa: CASTLTGSALFYEQYF

v_call: TRBV11-2
clone_size: NA
d_call: NA
j_call: TRBJ2-5
cdr3_nt: TGTGACAGCAGCTTGGGGCTGGGATCGCAAGAGATCCAGCACTTC
cdr3_aa: CDSSLGLGSQEIQHF

v_call: TRBV6-5
clone_size: once
d_call: NA
j_call: TRBJ2-1
cdr3_nt: TGTGCCAGCAGTTCCGGGCTAGTGGGAGCATCTGAGCAGTTCTTT
cdr3_aa: CASSSGLVGASEQFF

v_call: TRBV7-9
clone_size: many
d_call: NA
j_call: TRBJ2-1
cdr3_nt: TGTGCCAGCAGCTTAGGAGGATCCCGGGGTGAGCAGTTCTTC
cdr3_aa: CASSLGGSRGEQFF

v_call: TRBV12-3/TRBV12-4
clone_size: many
d_call: NA
j_call: TRBJ1-5
cdr3_nt: TGTGCCAGCAGTTTACAGGCACACAATCAGCCCCAGCATTTT
cdr3_aa: CASSLQAHNQPQHF

v_call: TRBV6-5
clone_size: NA
d_call: NA
j_call: TRBJ2-7
cdr3_nt: TGTACCAGCAGCCTTGACAGGTTGGTCCCCTACGAGCAGTGCTTC
cdr3_aa: CTSSLDRLVPYEQCF

v_call: TRBV28
clone_size: many
d_call: NA
j_call: TRBJ2-7
cdr3_nt: TGTGCCAGCAACAGACGGGACTTATCCTACGAGCAGTACTTC
cdr3_aa: CASNRRDLSYEQYF

v_call: TRBV28
clone_size: NA
d_call: TRBD2
j_call: TRBJ2-5
cdr3_nt: TGTGCCAGCAGTTCCCCAGCCGGGACTAGCGGGAGCCCCGCAAGGACCCAGTACTTC
cdr3_aa: CASSSPAGTSGSPARTQYF

v_call: TRBV6-1
clone_size: NA
d_call: NA
j_call: TRBJ2-7
cdr3_nt: TGTGCCAGTAGTGATAGCCTGAAGGGAGCGGCGAGGAGCTACGAGCAGTATTTC
cdr3_aa: CASSDSLKGAARSYEQYF

v_call: TRBV4-2
clone_size: NA
d_call: TRBD1
j_call: TRBJ2-3
cdr3_nt: TGTGTCAGCAGCCAAGATTCGGGACAGGGCACAGATACGCAGTATTTT
cdr3_aa: CVSSQDSGQGTDTQYF

v_call: TRBV18
clone_size: NA
d_call: TRBD2
j_call: TRBJ2-7
cdr3_nt: TGTGCCAGCTCACTGGGACTAGTTGCCTGCGAGCAGTACTTC
cdr3_aa: CASSLGLVACEQYF

v_call: TRBV11-2
clone_size: NA
d_call: NA
j_call: TRBJ1-1
cdr3_nt: TGTGCCAGCAGCTCCCTACCGACGCGAGGGGCGAACAATGGAGCTTCCTTT
cdr3_aa: CASSSLPTRGANNGASF

v_call: TRBV11-2
clone_size: NA
d_call: NA
j_call: TRBJ1-4
cdr3_nt: TGTGCCACCTGCCCCGGGTGGGGGGCGACTAATGAAAAACTGTTTTTT
cdr3_aa: CATCPGWGATNEKLFF

v_call: TRBV10-3
clone_size: NA
d_call: NA
j_call: TRBJ2-7
cdr3_nt: TGTGCCTTCAGTCCCGACAGGACTACCTACGAGCAGTACTTC
cdr3_aa: CAFSPDRTTYEQYF

v_call: TRBV6-2/TRBV6-3
clone_size: many
d_call: NA
j_call: TRBJ2-2
cdr3_nt: TGTGCCAGCCGGCATGGAGGGGCCCCCGGGGAGCTGTTTTTT
cdr3_aa: CASRHGGAPGELFF

v_call: TRBV5-1
clone_size: NA
d_call: NA
j_call: TRBJ2-3
cdr3_nt: TGCGCAAGCAGCTTGGTGGACTCACCAGTGGAGGACACAGATACGCAGTATTTT
cdr3_aa: CASSLVDSPVEDTDTQYF

v_call: TRBV4-1
clone_size: once
d_call: NA
j_call: TRBJ2-1
cdr3_nt: TGCGCTAACAGCCAAGATTCGGCAGGGTACCTTGCGCAGTTCTTC
cdr3_aa: CANSQDSAGYLAQFF

v_call: TRBV6-5
clone_size: NA
d_call: NA
j_call: TRBJ1-1
cdr3_nt: TGTGCCCACAGCCGGACAGCTATGAACACTGAAGCTTTCTTT
cdr3_aa: CAHSRTAMNTEAFF

v_call: TRBV14
clone_size: NA
d_call: NA
j_call: TRBJ1-6
cdr3_nt: TGTGCCAGCAGCCCAAGGGGGGGACCGGGCATCCGGGATTCACCCCTCCACTTT
cdr3_aa: CASSPRGGPGIRDSPLHF

v_call: TRBV11-2
clone_size: NA
d_call: TRBD2
j_call: TRBJ2-3
cdr3_nt: TGTGCCAGCAGCTTAGGACTAACGGGAGGAATAAGAATCGCAGATACGCAGTATTTT
cdr3_aa: CASSLGLTGGIRIADTQYF

v_call: TRBV4-2
clone_size: NA
d_call: TRBD2
j_call: TRBJ2-1
cdr3_nt: TGTGGCAGCATCCAGCCGGGACTAGCTGGAGGTGGTGAGCAGTTCTTC
cdr3_aa: CGSIQPGLAGGGEQFF

v_call: TRBV6-6
clone_size: NA
d_call: NA
j_call: TRBJ2-5
cdr3_nt: TGTGCCAGCAGTTACTCAGCTTACAGGGCTCTCCAAGAGACCCAGTACTTC
cdr3_aa: CASSYSAYRALQETQYF

v_call: TRBV11-3
clone_size: NA
d_call: NA
j_call: TRBJ2-1
cdr3_nt: TGTGTCAGCAGCCATCGGGGTGGCGGGAACAATGGGCAGTTCTTC
cdr3_aa: CVSSHRGGGNNGQFF

v_call: TRBV28
clone_size: few
d_call: TRBD2
j_call: TRBJ2-7
cdr3_nt: TGTGCCAGCAGTTCCTCAGCGGGAGAGTCCCACGAACAGTACTTC
cdr3_aa: CASSSSAGESHEQYF

v_call: TRBV6-1
clone_size: NA
d_call: NA
j_call: TRBJ1-5
cdr3_nt: TGTACCAGCAGGAAAGACAGGTCTAGCAGTCAGCCCCAGCATTTT
cdr3_aa: CTSRKDRSSSQPQHF

v_call: TRBV11-3
clone_size: once
d_call: TRBD2
j_call: TRBJ2-1
cdr3_nt: TGTGCCAGCAGCTTAGGAGCAAGCGGGAAACCTGAGCAGTTCTTC
cdr3_aa: CASSLGASGKPEQFF

v_call: TRBV28
clone_size: many
d_call: TRBD2
j_call: TRBJ2-1
cdr3_nt: TGTGCCAGCAGTCTCTGGACTAGCGGGAGCTATGAGCAGTTCTTC
cdr3_aa: CASSLWTSGSYEQFF

v_call: TRBV5-5
clone_size: NA
d_call: NA
j_call: TRBJ2-2
cdr3_nt: TGTGCCAGCAGCTTGTTTGTGCATGGTACCGAGGAGCTGTTTTTT
cdr3_aa: CASSLFVHGTEELFF

v_call: TRBV29-1
clone_size: NA
d_call: NA
j_call: TRBJ2-2
cdr3_nt: TGCAGCGTCACGGGGTACTCGGGTGGGGAGCTGCTTTTT
cdr3_aa: CSVTGYSGGELLF

v_call: TRBV18
clone_size: NA
d_call: TRBD2
j_call: TRBJ2-1
cdr3_nt: TGTGCCAGCTCACCAACTAGCGGGAGAGGAGCCAATGGGCAGTTCTTC
cdr3_aa: CASSPTSGRGANGQFF

v_call: TRBV5-1
clone_size: many
d_call: NA
j_call: TRBJ2-1
cdr3_nt: TGCGCCAGCAGCTTGGAAGGGAGCTCCTACAATGAGCAGTTCTTC
cdr3_aa: CASSLEGSSYNEQFF